One and the same sample provided the 10 T cell receptor beta chains below, sequenced in a study of cytotoxic CD8 clonotypes in ibrutinib-treated CLL. Profiled with immunoSEQ multiplex PCR; TCRdb holds only in-frame clones, not every one. The sample shows 130,000 to 150,000 clones, approximately 90% of them seen only once. This specimen was PBMCs, taken after 12 months of ibrutinib treatment. The receptors were sampled from a human donor with chronic lymphocytic leukemia.

Notes on this clone: Other DNA sequences in the same sample also yield this CDR3. The chain employs TRBV18 and TRBJ2-7, with unresolved D. From germline, CDR1 is KGHSH and CDR2 LQKENI. Trimming shortened V by 3 bases and J by 2 bases, and 5 bases separated the two germline ends. The CDR3 spans 12 residues. CDR3 in DNA: TGTGCCAGCTCACCTGAGGCCTACGAGCAGTACTTC. Amino acids: CASSPEAYEQYF.

The chain joins TRBV19 to TRBJ1-2; tentatively, D is TRBD1 (5 bases). V was shortened by 3 bases and J by 4 bases, with 21 bases between the two germline ends. The CDR3 is made up of 17 amino acids. Germline assignment: CDR1 LNHDA and CDR2 SQIVND (reference sequence). The CDR3 DNA follows: TGTGCCAGTAGTATCCTTGTTCGAAGGGGCTGGAGCTATGGCTACACCTTC. It codes for CASSILVRRGWSYGYTF.

V usage is TRBV6-5 and J usage is TRBJ2-1; 11 nucleotides align to TRBD1. Looked up from germline, CDR1 is MNHEY and CDR2 is SVGAGI. Trimming at V came to 3 bases and at J to 5 bases, leaving 6 bases not matched to a gene. There are 16 residues in the CDR3. The CDR3 nucleotides read TGTGCCAGCAGTTATGCCCCGGGACAGGGGGACAATGAGCAGTTCTTC. Translation: CASSYAPGQGDNEQFF.

Here the CDR3 reads CASSVATNEQFF. CDR3 DNA: TGTGCCAGCAGCGTAGCTACGAATGAGCAGTTCTTC. V gene TRBV9 combines with J gene TRBJ2-1; D is unclear. Germline lookup yields CDR1 SGDLS and CDR2 YYNGEE. This CDR3 is 12 amino acids long. Trimming took 0 bases from V and 7 from J, leaving 5 bases between them. Full variable domain (rest looked up from reference TRBV9 and TRBJ2-1): DSGVTQTPKHLITATGQRVTLRCSPRSGDLSVYWYQQSLDQGLQFLIQYYNGEERAKGNILERFSAQQFPDLHSELNLSSLELGDSALYFCASSVATNEQFFGPGTRLTVL.

V and J are TRBV28 and TRBJ2-2; 8 bases match TRBD1. Losses at the gene ends were 6 bases for V and 3 bases for J; bases not matched to a gene: 6. Germline loops: CDR1 MDHEN, CDR2 SYDVKM. There are 15 residues in the CDR3. DNA of the CDR3: TGTGCCAGCAGAACTCAGGGGGCCGACACCGGGGAGCTGTTTTTT. It specifies CASRTQGADTGELFF.

This rearrangement joins TRBV6-1 to TRBJ1-5, with D uncertain. From germline, CDR1 is MNHNS and CDR2 SASEGT. The CDR3 runs to 15 residues. V was pared by 2 bases and J by 0 bases, with 8 bases between. CDR3 bases: TGTGCCAGCAGTGAACAGCCCATTAGCAATCAGCCCCAGCATTTT. Translation: CASSEQPISNQPQHF.

The chain has TRBV4-1 and TRBJ2-7, with 9 bases fitting TRBD2. CDR3 length equals 17 residues. Germline assignment: CDR1 MGHRA and CDR2 YSYEKL. J gave up 7 bases and V 3 bases, and 16 bases lay outside the gene matches. The CDR3, as DNA: TGCGCCAGCAGCCAGGTGGACTGGGCGGGAGGGATTTGGGAGCAGTACTTC. Its protein is CASSQVDWAGGIWEQYF.

This clone was seen repeatedly, ten times or more. This chain links TRBV18 with TRBJ2-5; tentative D call: TRBD2 (6 bases). The CDR3 runs to 17 residues. Germline-derived CDR1 and CDR2 are KGHSH and LQKENI. Trimming pared 2 bases from V and 4 bases from J, leaving 20 bases between. CDR3 in amino acids: CASSPGGGAAGGETQYF. As DNA, the CDR3 is TGTGCCAGCTCACCAGGGGGAGGAGCAGCTGGAGGAGAGACCCAGTACTTC.

The V gene is TRBV5-4, the J gene TRBJ2-7; D call uncertain. The CDR3 spans 12 residues. The V gene lost 4 bases and the J gene lost 5 bases, with 10 bases spanning the gap. Germline-derived CDR1 and CDR2 are SGHNT and YYREEE (reference sequence). As DNA, the CDR3 is TGTGCCAGCAGCCTCCGGACGAACGAGCAGTACTTC. Translating gives CASSLRTNEQYF.

This chain joins TRBV19 and TRBJ2-5, with D maybe TRBD2 (6 bases). The germline V gene has CDR1 LNHDA and CDR2 SQIVND (reference sequence). The V and J ends lost 5 bases and 2 bases respectively, with 12 bases between them. The CDR3 has 14 residues. This CDR3 is CASSYRGNQETQYF. The CDR3 region has the DNA TGTGCCAGTAGTTACCGGGGGAATCAAGAGACCCAGTACTTC.